This passage covers 9 T cell receptor beta chains from one sample sequenced in a study of T cell responses to AZD1222 COVID-19 vaccine. This table comes from immunoSEQ multiplex PCR, and its TCRdb copy is limited to in-frame clones, with some not included. The table records 150,000 or so clones, about 88% of them present only once. Material: peripheral blood, obtained on day 0 of AZD1222 vaccination. The receptors were gathered from an adult in good health.

J is TRBJ2-7 and V is TRBV6-2 or TRBV6-3; perhaps TRBD2 as D (5 bases). Germline CDR1 MNHEY, CDR2 SVGEGT. There are 12 residues in the CDR3. V lost 3 bases and J 5 bases, leaving 8 bases between the germline ends. CDR3 sequence: CASSYRGDEQYF. In DNA form, the CDR3 reads TGTGCCAGCAGTTATCGGGGTGACGAGCAGTACTTC.

The CDR3 loop reads CAWRDFSSYEQYF. CDR3 DNA sequence: TGTGCCTGGAGGGACTTCAGCTCCTACGAGCAGTACTTC. J is TRBJ2-7 and V is TRBV30, with D perhaps matching TRBD2 (5 bases). Germline CDR1 reads GTSNPN; CDR2 reads SVGIG (reference sequence). CDR3 length: 13 residues. Trimming removed 3 bases from V and 0 bases from J, with 9 bases in between.

The gene calls are TRBV5-4 and TRBJ2-2; D gene uncertain. CDR3 length: 15 amino acids. V shed 4 bases and J shed 1 base, with 11 bases lying between them. CDR1 SGHNT and CDR2 YYREEE come from the germline V gene (reference sequence). CDR3 DNA sequence: TGTGCCAGCAGCCCCAGCGCAGGGAACACCGGGGAGCTGTTTTTT. Its protein is CASSPSAGNTGELFF.

The chain joins TRBV3-1 (or the pseudogene TRBV3-2) to TRBJ1-1, with a weak D call TRBD1 (6 bases). Germline lookup yields CDR1 LGHDT and CDR2 YNNKEL (reference sequence). Trimming cost V 5 bases and J 4 bases, with 20 bases left between them. The CDR3 is made up of 16 amino acids. CDR3 protein: CASSEPGAAGLTEAFF. The CDR3 DNA reads TGTGCCAGCAGCGAGCCAGGGGCCGCTGGCCTCACTGAAGCTTTCTTT.

The V call is TRBV29-1, the J call TRBJ2-7; TRBD2 might be the D (5 bases). V lost 6 bases and J lost 0, with 9 bases in between. The CDR3 runs 12 residues. CDR1 and CDR2 (germline): SQVTM, ANQGSEA. The CDR3 sequence is CSVRGNSYEQYF. The CDR3 DNA reads as TGCAGCGTCCGGGGAAACTCCTACGAGCAGTACTTC.

The chain recombines TRBV7-9 with TRBJ2-7, with D perhaps assigned TRBD1 or TRBD2 (5 bases each). CDR1 is SEHNR and CDR2 is FQNEAQ in the germline V gene (reference sequence). V lost 6 bases and J 0 bases, leaving 12 bases between the germline ends. The CDR3 loop spans 14 amino acids. The CDR3 protein is CASRYGTVSYEQYF. The DNA for the CDR3 is TGTGCCAGCAGGTACGGGACGGTCTCCTACGAGCAGTACTTC.

This rearrangement joins TRBV30 to TRBJ2-1; the match to TRBD2 covers 7 bases. With 5 bases clipped from V and 7 bases from J, the junction kept 8 bases outside the gene matches. CDR3 length: 13 residues. The germline CDR1 and CDR2 sequences are GTSNPN and SVGIG (reference sequence). The CDR3: CAWGWTRGNEQFF. CDR3 nucleotides: TGTGCCTGGGGGTGGACTAGAGGGAATGAGCAGTTCTTC.

This chain connects TRBV9 to TRBJ1-1, with 7 bases aligning to TRBD1. Losses at the gene ends were 3 bases for V and 1 base for J; bases not matched to a gene: 6. The CDR3 loop spans 15 amino acids. Germline CDR1 and CDR2: SGDLS and YYNGEE. This CDR3 is CASSERGQSNTEAFF. In nucleotides, the CDR3 is TGTGCCAGCAGCGAGAGGGGACAGTCGAACACTGAAGCTTTCTTT.

This rearrangement joins TRBV20-1 to TRBJ2-1, with 9 positions matching TRBD2. CDR1 is DFQATT, CDR2 SNEGSKA, per germline (reference sequence). V was pared by 3 bases and J by 1 base, with 4 bases of the junction left unmatched. This CDR3 has 15 residues. CDR3 coding DNA: TGCAGTGCTAGTACCCTAGCGGGGTCCTACAATGAGCAGTTCTTC. Translation: CSASTLAGSYNEQFF.